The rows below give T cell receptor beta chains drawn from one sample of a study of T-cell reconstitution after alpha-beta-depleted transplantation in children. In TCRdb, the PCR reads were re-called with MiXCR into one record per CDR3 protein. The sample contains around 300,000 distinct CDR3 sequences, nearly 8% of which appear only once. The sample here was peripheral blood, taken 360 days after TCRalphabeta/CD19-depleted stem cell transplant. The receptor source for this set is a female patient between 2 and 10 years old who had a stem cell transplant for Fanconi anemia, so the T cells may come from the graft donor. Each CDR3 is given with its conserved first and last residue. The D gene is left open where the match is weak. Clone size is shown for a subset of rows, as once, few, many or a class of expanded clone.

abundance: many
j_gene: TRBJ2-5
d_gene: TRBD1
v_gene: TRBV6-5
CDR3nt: TGTGCCAGCAGTAGACAGGGGGCTTGGACCCAGTACTTC
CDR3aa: CASSRQGAWTQYF

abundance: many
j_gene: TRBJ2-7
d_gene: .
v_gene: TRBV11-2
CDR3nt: TGTGCCAGCAGCGCCTTCTACGAGCAGTACTTC
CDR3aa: CASSAFYEQYF

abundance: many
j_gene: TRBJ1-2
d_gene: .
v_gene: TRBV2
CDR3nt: TGTGCCAGCAGTGATCGGGGGCTCTCGCCTGGCTACACCTTC
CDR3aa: CASSDRGLSPGYTF

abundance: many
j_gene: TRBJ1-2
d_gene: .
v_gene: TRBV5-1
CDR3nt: TGCGCCAGCAGCTTGTGGGCCACCGACCATGGCTACACCTTC
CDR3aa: CASSLWATDHGYTF

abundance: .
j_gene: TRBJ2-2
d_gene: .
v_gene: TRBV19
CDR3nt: TGTGCCAGTAGTATAAAGGGGGGCGGGGAGCTGTTTTTT
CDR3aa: CASSIKGGGELFF

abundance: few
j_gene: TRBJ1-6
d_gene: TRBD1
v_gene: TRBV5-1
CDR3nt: TGCGCCAGCAGCTTCTCGACAGGGGAGATTTCACCCCTCCACTTT
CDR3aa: CASSFSTGEISPLHF

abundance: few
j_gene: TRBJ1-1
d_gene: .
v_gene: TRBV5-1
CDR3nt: TGCGCCAGCAGCTTGGACTACAGGGCCGACACTGAAGCTTTCTTT
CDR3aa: CASSLDYRADTEAFF

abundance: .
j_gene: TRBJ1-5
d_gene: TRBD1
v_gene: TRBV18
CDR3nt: TGTGCCAGCTCACTCGGGACAGGGGGCCTTCAGCCCCAGCATTTT
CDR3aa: CASSLGTGGLQPQHF

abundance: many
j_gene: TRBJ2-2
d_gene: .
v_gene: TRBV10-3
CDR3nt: TGTGCCACCGCGAAGGGAACGGACACCGGGGAGCTGTTTTTT
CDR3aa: CATAKGTDTGELFF

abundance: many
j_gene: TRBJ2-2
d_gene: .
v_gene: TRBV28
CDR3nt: TGTGCCAGCAGTTCCCCTGACATACCCGGGGAGCTGTTTTTT
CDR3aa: CASSSPDIPGELFF

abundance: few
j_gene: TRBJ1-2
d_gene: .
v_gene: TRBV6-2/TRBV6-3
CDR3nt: TGTGCCAGCAGTTACTCGGCTGGCTACACCTTC
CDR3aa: CASSYSAGYTF

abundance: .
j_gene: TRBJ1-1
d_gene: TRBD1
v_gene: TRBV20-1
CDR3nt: TGCAGTGTTCGAAAGACAGGGACGGCCACTGAAGCTTTCTTT
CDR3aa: CSVRKTGTATEAFF

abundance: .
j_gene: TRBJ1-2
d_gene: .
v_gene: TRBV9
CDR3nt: TGTGCCAGCAGCGTAGTTGGTGGGGGCTACACCTTC
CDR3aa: CASSVVGGGYTF

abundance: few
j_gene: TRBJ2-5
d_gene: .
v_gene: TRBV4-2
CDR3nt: TGTGCCAGCAGCCAAGATACAATAAGAGGACTGCGTCCGGGTACCCAGTACTTC
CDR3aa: CASSQDTIRGLRPGTQYF

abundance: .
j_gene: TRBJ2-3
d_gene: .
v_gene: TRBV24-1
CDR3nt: TGTGCCACCAGTGAAGACAGCTCTTCAGATACGCAGTATTTT
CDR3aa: CATSEDSSSDTQYF

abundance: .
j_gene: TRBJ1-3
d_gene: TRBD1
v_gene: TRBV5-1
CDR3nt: TGCGCCAGCAGCCCGGGACAGGGGGCAGGAAACACCATATATTTT
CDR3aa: CASSPGQGAGNTIYF

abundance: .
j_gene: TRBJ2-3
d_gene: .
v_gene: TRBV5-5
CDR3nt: TGTGCCAGCAGCTTGGGGGTAGCGGCTAGCACAGATACGCAGTATTTT
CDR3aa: CASSLGVAASTDTQYF

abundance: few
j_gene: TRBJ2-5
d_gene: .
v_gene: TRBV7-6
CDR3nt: TGTGCCAGCAGCTTAGGCCGAGTGTACCAAGAGACCCAGTACTTC
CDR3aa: CASSLGRVYQETQYF

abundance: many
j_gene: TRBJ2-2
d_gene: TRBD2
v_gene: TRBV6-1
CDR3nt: TGTGCCAGCAGGACCCCGACTAGCGGGAACACCGGGGAGCTGTTTTTT
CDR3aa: CASRTPTSGNTGELFF

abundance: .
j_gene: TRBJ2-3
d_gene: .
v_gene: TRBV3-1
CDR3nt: TGTGCCAGCAGCCAAGTCCTCGCGGGAAAAGGTGGGGATACGCAGTATTTT
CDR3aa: CASSQVLAGKGGDTQYF

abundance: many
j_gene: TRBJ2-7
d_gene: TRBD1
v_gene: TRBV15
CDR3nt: TGTGCCACCAAGGCCGGACAGGTGGGTTCCTACGAGCAGTACTTC
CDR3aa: CATKAGQVGSYEQYF

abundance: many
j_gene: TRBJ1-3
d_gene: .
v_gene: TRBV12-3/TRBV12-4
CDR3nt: TGTGCCAGCAGTCCAAGCTCTGGAAACACCATATATTTT
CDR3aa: CASSPSSGNTIYF

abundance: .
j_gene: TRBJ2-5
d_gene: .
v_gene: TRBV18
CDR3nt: TGTGCCAGCTCACCAAATAGTCGGTTGACAGCCACCAGGGAGACCCAGTACTTC
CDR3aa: CASSPNSRLTATRETQYF

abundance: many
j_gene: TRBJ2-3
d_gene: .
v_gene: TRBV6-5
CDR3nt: TGTGCCAGCAGGTTCTTACAAGGGATGGCCGACACGCAGTATTTT
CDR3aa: CASRFLQGMADTQYF

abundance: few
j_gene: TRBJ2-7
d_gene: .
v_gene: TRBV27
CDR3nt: TGTGCCAGCAGTTCAGCAGGGTCGGACTACGAGCAGTACTTC
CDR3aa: CASSSAGSDYEQYF